The sequence of this TCR beta chain was determined in a study of shared clonotypes between healthy human individuals. Overall study context: Every donor yielded three CD4 naive, three CD4 memory, two CD8 naive and one CD8 memory plate.

CDR3 length equals 14 residues. The ends lost 7 bases at V and 1 base at J; junction bases unmatched: 6. Per germline, CDR1 MNHNS and CDR2 SASEGT. Overall study results and limits: Large depth notwithstanding, sorted-subset sequencing proved incomplete by rarefaction. Estimated clonotype richness was generally higher in naive than memory subsets.

As to this clone: Its antigen is as yet unknown.

CD45RO-negative, CCR7-selected cells formed the naive CD8 fraction, which excluded terminally differentiated effector memory CD45RA+ cells. The study ran the assay at deep level. Produced via immunoSEQ multiplex PCR; TCRdb's table is partial and in-frame only. The sample has around 2.1 million clones; about 93% are singletons. V gene TRBV6-1 combines with J gene TRBJ2-7, with 8 bases lining up with TRBD1. Source material: naive CD8+ T cells from PBMCs. The TCR originated in a man aged 18 to 35 in good health. Some clones in this sample may be carry-over from other donors' samples. The CDR3 DNA reads as TGTGCCAGCAAAGGGGGACAGGCGTCCTACGAGCAGTACTTC. It translates to CASKGGQASYEQYF.